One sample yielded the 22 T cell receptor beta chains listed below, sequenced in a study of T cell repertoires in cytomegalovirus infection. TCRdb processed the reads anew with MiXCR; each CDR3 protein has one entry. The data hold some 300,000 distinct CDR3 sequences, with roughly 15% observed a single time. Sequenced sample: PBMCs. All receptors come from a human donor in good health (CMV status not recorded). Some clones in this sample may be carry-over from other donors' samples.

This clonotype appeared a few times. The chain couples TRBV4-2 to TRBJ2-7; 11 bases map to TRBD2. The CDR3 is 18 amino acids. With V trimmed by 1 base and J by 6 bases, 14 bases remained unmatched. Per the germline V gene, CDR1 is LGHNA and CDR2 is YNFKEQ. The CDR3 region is CASSQVLSSGGPTGEQYF. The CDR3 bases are TGTGCCAGCAGCCAAGTCTTGTCTAGCGGGGGGCCGACGGGCGAGCAGTACTTC.

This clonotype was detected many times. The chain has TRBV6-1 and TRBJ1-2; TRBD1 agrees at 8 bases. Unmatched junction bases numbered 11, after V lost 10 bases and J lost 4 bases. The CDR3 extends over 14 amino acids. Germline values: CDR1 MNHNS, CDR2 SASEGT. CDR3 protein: CATRDRQYAYGYTF. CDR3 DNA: TGTGCCACCCGGGACAGGCAGTACGCCTATGGCTACACCTTC.

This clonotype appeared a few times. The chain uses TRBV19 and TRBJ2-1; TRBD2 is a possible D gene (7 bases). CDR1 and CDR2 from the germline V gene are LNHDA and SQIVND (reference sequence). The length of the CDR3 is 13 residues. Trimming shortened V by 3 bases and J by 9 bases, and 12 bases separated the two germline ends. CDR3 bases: TGTGCCAGTAGTATCAACGGGGGGCCTGAGCAGTTCTTC. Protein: CASSINGGPEQFF.

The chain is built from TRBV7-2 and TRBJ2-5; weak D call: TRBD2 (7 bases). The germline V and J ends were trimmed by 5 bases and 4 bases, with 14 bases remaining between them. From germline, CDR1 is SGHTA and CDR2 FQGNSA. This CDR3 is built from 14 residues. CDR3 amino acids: CASSLGGAVETQYF. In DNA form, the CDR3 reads TGTGCCAGCAGCCTAGGGGGGGCGGTAGAGACCCAGTACTTC.

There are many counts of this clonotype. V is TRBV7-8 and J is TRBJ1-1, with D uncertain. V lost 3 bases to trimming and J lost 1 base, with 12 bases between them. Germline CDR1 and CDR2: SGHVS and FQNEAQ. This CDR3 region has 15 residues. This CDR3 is CASSFLDQRNTEAFF. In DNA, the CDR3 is TGTGCCAGCAGCTTTTTGGACCAGCGGAACACTGAAGCTTTCTTT.

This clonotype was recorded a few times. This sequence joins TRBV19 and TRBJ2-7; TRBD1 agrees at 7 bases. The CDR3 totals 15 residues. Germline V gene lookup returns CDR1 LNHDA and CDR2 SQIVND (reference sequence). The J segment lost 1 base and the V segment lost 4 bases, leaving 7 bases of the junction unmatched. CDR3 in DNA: TGTGCCAGTAGTAGGGACAGCTTCTCTTCCTACGAGCAGTACTTC. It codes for CASSRDSFSSYEQYF.

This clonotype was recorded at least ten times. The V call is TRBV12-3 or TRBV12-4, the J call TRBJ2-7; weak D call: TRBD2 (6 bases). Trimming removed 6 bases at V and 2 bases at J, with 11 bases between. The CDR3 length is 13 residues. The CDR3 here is CASRTGTAYEQYF. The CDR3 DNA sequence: TGTGCCAGCAGGACCGGGACTGCCTACGAGCAGTACTTC.

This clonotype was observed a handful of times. The CDR3 region is CSARRTTNEKLFF. Here the CDR3 DNA reads TGCAGTGCTAGAAGAACAACTAATGAAAAACTGTTTTTT. The chain couples TRBV20-1 to TRBJ1-4, with D uncertain. CDR1 DFQATT and CDR2 SNEGSKA come from the germline V gene (reference sequence). The CDR3 has 13 amino acids. Between the trimmed V and J ends, which lost 2 bases and 0 bases, there was a span of 4 bases.

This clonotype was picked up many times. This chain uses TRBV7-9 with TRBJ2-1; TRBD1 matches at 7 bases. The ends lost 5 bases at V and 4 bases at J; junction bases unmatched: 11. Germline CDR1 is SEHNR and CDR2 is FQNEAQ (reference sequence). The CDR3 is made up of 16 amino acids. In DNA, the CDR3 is TGTGCCAGCAGCCCCAGAGGTGGGACAGCTTACAATGAGCAGTTCTTC. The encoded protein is CASSPRGGTAYNEQFF.

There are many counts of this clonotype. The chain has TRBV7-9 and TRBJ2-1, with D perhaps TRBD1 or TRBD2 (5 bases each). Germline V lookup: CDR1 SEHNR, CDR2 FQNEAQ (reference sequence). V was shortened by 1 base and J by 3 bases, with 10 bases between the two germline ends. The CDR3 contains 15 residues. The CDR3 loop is CASSLGGGLYNEQFF. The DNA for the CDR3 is TGTGCCAGCAGCTTAGGTGGGGGTCTCTACAATGAGCAGTTCTTC.

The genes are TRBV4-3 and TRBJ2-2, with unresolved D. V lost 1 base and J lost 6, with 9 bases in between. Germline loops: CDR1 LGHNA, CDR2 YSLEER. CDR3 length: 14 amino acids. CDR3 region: CASSQVALAGELFF. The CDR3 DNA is TGCGCCAGCAGCCAAGTCGCCCTGGCCGGGGAGCTGTTTTTT.

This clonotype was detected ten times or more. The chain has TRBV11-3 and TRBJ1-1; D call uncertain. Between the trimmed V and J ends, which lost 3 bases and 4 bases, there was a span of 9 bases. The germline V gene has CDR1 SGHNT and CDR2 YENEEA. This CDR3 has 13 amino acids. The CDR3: CASSFDSSTEAFF. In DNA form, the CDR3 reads TGTGCCAGCAGCTTCGACTCAAGCACTGAAGCTTTCTTT.

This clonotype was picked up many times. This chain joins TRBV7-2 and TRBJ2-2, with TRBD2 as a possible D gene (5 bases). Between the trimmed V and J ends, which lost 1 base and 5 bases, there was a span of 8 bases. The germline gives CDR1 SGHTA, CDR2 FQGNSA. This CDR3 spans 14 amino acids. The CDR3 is CASSLDPGTGELFF. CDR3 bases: TGTGCCAGCAGCTTAGACCCGGGGACCGGGGAGCTGTTTTTT.

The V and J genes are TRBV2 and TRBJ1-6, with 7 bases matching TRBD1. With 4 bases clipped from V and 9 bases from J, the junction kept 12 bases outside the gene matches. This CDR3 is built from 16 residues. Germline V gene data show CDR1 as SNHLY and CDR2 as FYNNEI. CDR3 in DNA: TGTGCCAGCAGTGGGGGATGGACAGGAACGGGTTCACCCCTCCACTTT. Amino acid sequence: CASSGGWTGTGSPLHF.

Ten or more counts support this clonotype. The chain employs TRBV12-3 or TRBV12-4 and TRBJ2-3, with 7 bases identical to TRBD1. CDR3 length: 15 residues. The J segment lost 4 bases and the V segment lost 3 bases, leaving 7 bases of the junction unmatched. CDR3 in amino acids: CASSFLGGRADTQYF. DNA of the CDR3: TGTGCCAGCAGTTTTCTAGGGGGCAGAGCAGATACGCAGTATTTT.

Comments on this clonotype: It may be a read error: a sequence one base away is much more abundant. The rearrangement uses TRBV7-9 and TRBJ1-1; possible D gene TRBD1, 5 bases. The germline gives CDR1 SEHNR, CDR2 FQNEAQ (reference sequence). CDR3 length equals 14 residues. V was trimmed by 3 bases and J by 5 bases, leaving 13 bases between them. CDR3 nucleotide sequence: TGTGCCAGCAGCTTGGCTGGCCAGGGAACTGAAGCTTTCTTT. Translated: CASSLAGQGTEAFF.

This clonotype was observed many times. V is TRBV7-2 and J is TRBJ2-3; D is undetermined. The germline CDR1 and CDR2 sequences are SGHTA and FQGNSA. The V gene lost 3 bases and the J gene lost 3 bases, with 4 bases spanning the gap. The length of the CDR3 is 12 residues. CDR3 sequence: CASSLGTDTQYF. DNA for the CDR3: TGTGCCAGCAGCTTGGGGACAGATACGCAGTATTTT.

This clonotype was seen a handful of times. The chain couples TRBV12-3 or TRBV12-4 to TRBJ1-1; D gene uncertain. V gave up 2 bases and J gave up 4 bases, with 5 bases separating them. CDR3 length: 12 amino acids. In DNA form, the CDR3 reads TGTGCCAGCAGTTTAATGGGCACTGAAGCTTTCTTT. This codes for CASSLMGTEAFF.

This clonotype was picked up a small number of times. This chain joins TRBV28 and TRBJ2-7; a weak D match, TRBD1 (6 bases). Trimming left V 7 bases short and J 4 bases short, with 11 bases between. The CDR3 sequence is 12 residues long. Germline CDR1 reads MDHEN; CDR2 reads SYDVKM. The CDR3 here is CASTTDSYEQYF. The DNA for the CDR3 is TGTGCCAGCACCACGGACAGTTACGAGCAGTACTTC.

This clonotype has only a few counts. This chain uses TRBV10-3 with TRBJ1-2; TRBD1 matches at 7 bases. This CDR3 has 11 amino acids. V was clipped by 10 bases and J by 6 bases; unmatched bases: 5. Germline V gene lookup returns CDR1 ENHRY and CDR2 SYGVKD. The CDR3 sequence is CATQGGDGYTF. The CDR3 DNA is TGTGCCACGCAGGGGGGTGATGGCTACACCTTC.

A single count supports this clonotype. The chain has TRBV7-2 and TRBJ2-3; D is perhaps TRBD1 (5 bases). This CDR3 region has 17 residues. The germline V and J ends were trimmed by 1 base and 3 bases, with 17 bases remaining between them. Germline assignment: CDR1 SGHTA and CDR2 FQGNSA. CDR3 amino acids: CASSLDWKVRVTDTQYF. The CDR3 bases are TGTGCCAGCAGCTTAGATTGGAAGGTCAGGGTGACAGATACGCAGTATTTT.

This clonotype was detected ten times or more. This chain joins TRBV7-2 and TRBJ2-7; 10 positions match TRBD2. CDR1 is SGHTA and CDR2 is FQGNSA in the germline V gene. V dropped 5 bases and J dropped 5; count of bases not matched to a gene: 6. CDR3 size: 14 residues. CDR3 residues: CASSGGTSDHEQYF. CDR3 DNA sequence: TGTGCCAGCAGCGGGGGGACTAGCGATCACGAGCAGTACTTC.